This T cell receptor (beta chain) was captured in a study of T cell responses to AZD1222 COVID-19 vaccine. Notes on this clone: Other DNA sequences of this sample code for an identical CDR3.

Sequencing was performed with immunoSEQ multiplex PCR; in TCRdb, only in-frame clones are kept and a portion is missing. The sample shows about 180,000 clones, roughly nine tenths of them seen only once. The clonotype was recovered from an adult in good health. The sequences come from peripheral blood, collected on day 0 of AZD1222 vaccination.

The CDR3 is CASSPGQLRQPQHF. The CDR3 DNA follows: TGTGCCAGCAGCCCTGGACAGTTGCGCCAGCCCCAGCATTTT. V and J are TRBV7-8 and TRBJ1-5; tentatively, D is TRBD1 (6 bases). This CDR3 is 14 amino acids long. V was cut by 5 bases and J by 7 bases, with 15 bases left in between. Looked up from germline, CDR1 is SGHVS and CDR2 is FQNEAQ.